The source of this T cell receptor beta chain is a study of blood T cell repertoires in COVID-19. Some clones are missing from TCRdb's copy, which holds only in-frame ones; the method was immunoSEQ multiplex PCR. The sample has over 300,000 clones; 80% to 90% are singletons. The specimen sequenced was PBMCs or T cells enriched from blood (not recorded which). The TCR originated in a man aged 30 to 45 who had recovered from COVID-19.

The CDR3: CASKDRASPLHF. The CDR3 nucleotides read TGTGCCAGCAAGGACAGGGCCTCACCCCTCCACTTT. The chain couples TRBV25-1 to TRBJ1-6, with 8 bases matching TRBD1. Unmatched junction bases numbered 3, after V lost 7 bases and J lost 10 bases. The CDR3 is made up of 12 amino acids. The germline V gene has CDR1 MGHDK and CDR2 SYGVNS.